These 4 T cell receptor beta chains came from one sample sequenced in a study of Ad26.COV2.S vaccination and SARS-CoV-2 variants. Regarding treatment: roughly 20 received Ad26.COV2.S at low or high dose, single or two shots; about 5 received placebo; per-sample allocation not given. Sampling occurred on day 63 after the first vaccine or placebo injection. Here immunoSEQ multiplex PCR was the method, and the copy in TCRdb shows in-frame clones only, minus some. Here the sample spans a few hundred thousand clones, roughly 90% being singletons. The sample here was peripheral blood, taken in a trial of Ad26.COV2.S vaccine versus placebo. The receptor set was obtained from a person between 18 and 65 years old who received the Ad26.COV2.S COVID-19 vaccine or a placebo.

Comments on this clone: At the DNA level, this CDR3 is encoded by other sequences in the same sample as well. This sequence joins TRBV3-1 (or the pseudogene TRBV3-2) and TRBJ1-1, with D perhaps TRBD1 (5 bases). The CDR3 covers 13 residues. Trimming took off 3 bases at V and 2 bases at J, with 7 bases between the two ends. The germline CDR1 and CDR2 sequences are LGHDT and YNNKEL (reference sequence). The CDR3 loop is CASSQGPNTEAFF. In DNA form, the CDR3 reads TGTGCCAGCAGCCAGGGGCCAAACACTGAAGCTTTCTTT.

The CDR3 here is CASSLRRFNQPQHF. The CDR3 DNA follows: TGTGCCAGCAGTCTACGACGGTTCAATCAGCCCCAGCATTTT. This sequence joins TRBV27 and TRBJ1-5; no clear D. The CDR3 has 14 residues. Germline CDR1 reads MNHEY; CDR2 reads SMNVEV (reference sequence). With 5 bases removed from V and 3 bases from J, the gap between germline ends came to 11 bases.

The rearrangement joins TRBV5-4 to TRBJ2-6; D gene ambiguous. CDR3 length: 15 amino acids. Germline lookup yields CDR1 SGHNT and CDR2 YYREEE (reference sequence). The V and J ends lost 0 bases and 0 bases respectively, with 4 bases between them. CDR3 loop: CASSLEFSGANVLTF. CDR3 in DNA: TGTGCCAGCAGCTTGGAGTTCTCTGGGGCCAACGTCCTGACTTTC.

V usage is TRBV21-1 and J usage is TRBJ1-6. TRBV21-1 is a known pseudogene. This CDR3 spans 15 amino acids. As DNA, the CDR3 is TGTGCCAGCAGCAAAGCTAGAAAGGGTAATTCACCCCTCCACTTT. The encoded protein is CASSKARKGNSPLHF.